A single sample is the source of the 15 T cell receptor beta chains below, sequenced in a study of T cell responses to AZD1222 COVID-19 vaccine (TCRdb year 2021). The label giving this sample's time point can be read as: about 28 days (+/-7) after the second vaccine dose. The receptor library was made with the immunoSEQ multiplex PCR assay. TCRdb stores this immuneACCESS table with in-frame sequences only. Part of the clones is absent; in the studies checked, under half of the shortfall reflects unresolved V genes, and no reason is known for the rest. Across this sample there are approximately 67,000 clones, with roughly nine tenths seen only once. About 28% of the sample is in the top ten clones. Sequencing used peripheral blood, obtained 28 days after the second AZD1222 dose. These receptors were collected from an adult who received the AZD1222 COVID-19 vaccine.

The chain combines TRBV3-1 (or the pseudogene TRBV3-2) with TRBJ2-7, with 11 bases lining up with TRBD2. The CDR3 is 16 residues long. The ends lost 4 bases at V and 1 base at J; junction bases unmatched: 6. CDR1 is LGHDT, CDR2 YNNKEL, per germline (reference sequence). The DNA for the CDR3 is TGTGCCAGCAGCCGGACTAGCGGGCTCCCGTCCTACGAGCAGTACTTC. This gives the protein CASSRTSGLPSYEQYF.

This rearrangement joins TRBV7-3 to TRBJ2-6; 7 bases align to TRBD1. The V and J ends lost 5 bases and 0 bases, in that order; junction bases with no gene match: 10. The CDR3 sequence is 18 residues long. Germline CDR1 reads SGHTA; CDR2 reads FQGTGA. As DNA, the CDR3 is TGTGCCAGCAGCCGGGACAGACATGGAAGCTCTGGGGCCAACGTCCTGACTTTC. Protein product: CASSRDRHGSSGANVLTF.

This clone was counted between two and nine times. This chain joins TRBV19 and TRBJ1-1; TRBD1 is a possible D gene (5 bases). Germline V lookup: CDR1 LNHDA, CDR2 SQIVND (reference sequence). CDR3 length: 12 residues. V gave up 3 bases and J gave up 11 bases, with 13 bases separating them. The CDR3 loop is CASSIRGSGAFF. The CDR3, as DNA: TGTGCCAGTAGTATCCGGGGGAGTGGCGCTTTCTTT.

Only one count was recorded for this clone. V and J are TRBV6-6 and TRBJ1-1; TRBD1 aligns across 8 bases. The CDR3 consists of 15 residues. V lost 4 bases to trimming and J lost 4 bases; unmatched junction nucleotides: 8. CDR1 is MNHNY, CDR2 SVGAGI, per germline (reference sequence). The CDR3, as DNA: TGTGCCAGCAGTTTTACAGGGGGGTTTGGCACTGAAGCTTTCTTT. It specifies CASSFTGGFGTEAFF.

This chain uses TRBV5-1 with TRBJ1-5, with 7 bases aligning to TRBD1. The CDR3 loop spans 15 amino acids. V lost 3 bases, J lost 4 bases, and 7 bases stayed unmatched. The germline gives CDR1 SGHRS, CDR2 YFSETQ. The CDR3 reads CASSSTGSGNQPQHF. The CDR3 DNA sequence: TGCGCCAGCAGCTCGACAGGGTCCGGAAATCAGCCCCAGCATTTT.

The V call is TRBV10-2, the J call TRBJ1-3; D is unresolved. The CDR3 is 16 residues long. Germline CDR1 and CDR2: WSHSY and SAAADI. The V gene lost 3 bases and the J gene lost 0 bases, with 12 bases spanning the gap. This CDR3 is CASSDLRSVSGNTIYF. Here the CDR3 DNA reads TGCGCCAGCAGTGATCTCAGGTCCGTCTCTGGAAACACCATATATTTT.

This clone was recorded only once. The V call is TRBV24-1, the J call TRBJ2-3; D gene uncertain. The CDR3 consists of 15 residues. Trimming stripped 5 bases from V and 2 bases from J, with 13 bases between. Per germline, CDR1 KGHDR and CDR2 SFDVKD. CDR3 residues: CATSGRHSSTDTQYF. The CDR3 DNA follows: TGTGCCACCAGTGGCCGTCACTCCTCCACAGATACGCAGTATTTT.

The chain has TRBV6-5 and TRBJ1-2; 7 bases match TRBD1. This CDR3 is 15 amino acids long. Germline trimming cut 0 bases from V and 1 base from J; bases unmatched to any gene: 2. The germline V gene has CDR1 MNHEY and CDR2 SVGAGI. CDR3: CASSYSTGNNYGYTF. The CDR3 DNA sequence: TGTGCCAGCAGTTACTCGACAGGGAATAACTATGGCTACACCTTC.

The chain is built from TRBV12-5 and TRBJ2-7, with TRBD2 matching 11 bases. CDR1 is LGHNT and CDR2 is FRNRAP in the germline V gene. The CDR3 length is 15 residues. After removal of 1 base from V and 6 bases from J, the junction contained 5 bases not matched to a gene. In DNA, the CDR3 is TGTGCTAGTGGTTTGGCCCTAGCGGGAGGCTCCGAGCAGTACTTC. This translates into CASGLALAGGSEQYF.

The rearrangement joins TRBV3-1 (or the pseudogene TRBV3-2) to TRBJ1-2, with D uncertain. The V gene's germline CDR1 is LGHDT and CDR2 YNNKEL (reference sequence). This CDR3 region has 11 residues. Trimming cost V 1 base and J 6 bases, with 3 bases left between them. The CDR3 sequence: CASSQGDGYTF. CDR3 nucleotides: TGTGCCAGCAGCCAAGGGGATGGCTACACCTTC.

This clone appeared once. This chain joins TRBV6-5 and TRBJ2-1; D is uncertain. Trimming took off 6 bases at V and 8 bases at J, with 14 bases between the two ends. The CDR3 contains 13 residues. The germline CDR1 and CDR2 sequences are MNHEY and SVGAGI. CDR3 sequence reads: CASRVFLVHEQFF. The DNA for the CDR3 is TGTGCCAGCAGAGTCTTTTTAGTGCATGAGCAGTTCTTC.

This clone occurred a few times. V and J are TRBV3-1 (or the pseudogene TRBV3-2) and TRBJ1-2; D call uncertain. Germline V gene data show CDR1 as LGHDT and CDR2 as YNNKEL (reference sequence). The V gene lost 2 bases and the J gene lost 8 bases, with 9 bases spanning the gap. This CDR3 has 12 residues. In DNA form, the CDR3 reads TGTGCCAGCAGCCAATTGTCGGGGGGCTACACCTTC. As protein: CASSQLSGGYTF.

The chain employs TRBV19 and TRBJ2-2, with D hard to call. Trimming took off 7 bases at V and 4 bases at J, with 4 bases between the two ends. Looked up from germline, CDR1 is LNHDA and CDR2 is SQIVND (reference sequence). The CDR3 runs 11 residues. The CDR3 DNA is TGTGCCAGTACGTCCACCGGGGAGCTGTTTTTT. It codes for CASTSTGELFF.

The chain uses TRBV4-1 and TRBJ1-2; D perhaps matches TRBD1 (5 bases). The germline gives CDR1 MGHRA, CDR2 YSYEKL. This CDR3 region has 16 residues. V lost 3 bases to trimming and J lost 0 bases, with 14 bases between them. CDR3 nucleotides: TGCGCCAGCAGCCAGGAGAGTGCGGGGGCTAACTATGGCTACACCTTC. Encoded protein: CASSQESAGANYGYTF.

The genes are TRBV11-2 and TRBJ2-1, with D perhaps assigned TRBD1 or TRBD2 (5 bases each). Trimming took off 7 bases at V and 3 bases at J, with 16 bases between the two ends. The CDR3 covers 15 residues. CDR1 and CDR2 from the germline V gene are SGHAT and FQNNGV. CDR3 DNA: TGTGCCAGCAACCGTGGGGGTAGAGTCTACAATGAGCAGTTCTTC. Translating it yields CASNRGGRVYNEQFF.